This TCR beta chain is drawn from a study of T cell responses to AZD1222 COVID-19 vaccine. Per germline, CDR1 SGHTA and CDR2 FQGNSA. J gave up 5 bases and V 5 bases, and 11 bases lay outside the gene matches. CDR3 length: 16 residues. Assay: immunoSEQ multiplex PCR; the TCRdb copy retains only in-frame clones and omits some. The table lists about 120,000 clones, about 92% of them singletons. The table lists this clone with a count of one. This sample comprised peripheral blood, obtained on day 0 of AZD1222 vaccination. The genes are TRBV7-2 and TRBJ2-5, with 10 nucleotides matching TRBD2. The TCR was taken from an adult in good health. The CDR3 bases are TGTGCCAGCAGCGGAGGAAGCGGGAGGGCCTATGAGACCCAGTACTTC. Protein sequence: CASSGGSGRAYETQYF.